This entry concerns a single T cell receptor (beta chain). What it binds is unknown. This record comes from a study of cytomegalovirus exposure and HLA in healthy donors. Overall study findings and caveats: Presence/absence analyses assumed roughly uniform sequencing depth across donors.

This CDR3 is built from 11 residues. In germline, CDR1 is SEHNR, CDR2 FQNEAQ (reference sequence). V dropped 4 bases and J dropped 5 bases, with 5 bases sitting between them. The PCR had 60 Vbeta and 13 Jbeta primers. Here immunoSEQ multiplex PCR was the method, and the copy in TCRdb shows in-frame clones only, minus some. Among more than 150,000 clones listed, over 80% were seen once. The chain carries TRBV7-9 and TRBJ2-5; D uncertain. The sample was PBMCs. This receptor was taken from a man between 50 and 59 years old in good health and CMV-seronegative. CDR3 region: CASSYSETQYF. The CDR3 DNA follows: TGTGCCAGCAGCTATTCGGAGACCCAGTACTTC. Full variable domain (outside the CDR3, taken from reference TRBV7-9 and TRBJ2-5): DTGVSQNPRHKITKRGQNVTFRCDPISEHNRLYWYRQTLGQGPEFLTYFQNEAQLEKSRLLSDRFSAERPKGSFSTLEIQRTEQGDSAMYLCASSYSETQYFGPGTRLLVL.